This T cell receptor beta chain comes out of a study of blood T cell repertoires in COVID-19. Original data processing: For nucleated cells, counts were estimated from reference gene primer amplification. Sequenced by immunoSEQ multiplex PCR; TCRdb stores in-frame clones only, minus some. V, J and clone size were drawn from that table, and D and trimming were deduced from the DNA. The table includes roughly 100,000 clones, around 90% detected once. Germline CDR1 is LNHDA and CDR2 is SQIVND (reference sequence). V lost 4 bases and J lost 6; bases outside the gene matches: 8. The CDR3 spans 16 residues.

The material sequenced was peripheral blood. The gene calls are TRBV19 and TRBJ2-1; 11 nucleotides align to TRBD1. This clonotype was sampled from a woman aged 70-85 years with acute or convalescent COVID-19. The CDR3 loop reads CASSTPWDRGSNEQFF. The CDR3 DNA is TGTGCCAGTAGTACGCCATGGGACAGGGGGAGCAATGAGCAGTTCTTC.